This T cell receptor beta chain was captured by sequencing in a study of cytomegalovirus exposure and HLA in healthy donors. Study at large: Earlier work reported 100 million or so unique TCR beta sequences from about 179 million T cells. Unique TCRs numbering some 80 million, obtained from HLA-typed donors, made up an early data release.

Study-wide results and caveats: The investigators catalogued 160 or so TCR beta chains as cytomegalovirus-associated.

The CDR3 has 15 amino acids. Germline assignment: CDR1 MNHEY and CDR2 SVGAGI. The V end was cut by 4 bases, the J end by 0 bases, with 10 bases between. The primer mix had 60 Vbeta and 13 Jbeta primers. Clones were read by immunoSEQ multiplex PCR, and TCRdb kept only the in-frame ones, dropping some. This sample has about 210,000 clones, with 60% to 80% found just once. As concerns this clone: Antigen specificity is unknown.

The receptor comes from a male donor in good health and CMV-seronegative. The rearrangement joins TRBV6-5 to TRBJ1-3; weak D call: TRBD1 (6 bases). Sequencing input: PBMCs. The CDR3 reads CASSSTGHSGNTIYF. CDR3 DNA sequence: TGTGCCAGCAGTTCGACAGGTCACTCTGGAAACACCATATATTTT.